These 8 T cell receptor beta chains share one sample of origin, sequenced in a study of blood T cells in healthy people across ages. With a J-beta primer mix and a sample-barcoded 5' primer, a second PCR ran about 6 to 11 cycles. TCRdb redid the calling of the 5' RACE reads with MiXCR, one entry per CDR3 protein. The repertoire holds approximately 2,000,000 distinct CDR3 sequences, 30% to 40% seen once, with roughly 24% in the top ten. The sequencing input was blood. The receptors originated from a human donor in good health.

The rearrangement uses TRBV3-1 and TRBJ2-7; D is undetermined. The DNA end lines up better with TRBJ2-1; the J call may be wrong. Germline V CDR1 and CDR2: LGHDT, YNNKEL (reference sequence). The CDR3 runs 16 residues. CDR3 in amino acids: CASSQIWARSSYEQFF. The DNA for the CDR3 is TGTGCCAGCAGCCAGATATGGGCCAGGAGCTCCTACGAGCAGTTCTTC.

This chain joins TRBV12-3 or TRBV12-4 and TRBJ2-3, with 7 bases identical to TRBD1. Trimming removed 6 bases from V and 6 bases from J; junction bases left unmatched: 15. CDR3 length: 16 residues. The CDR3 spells CASRYTGTVVSDTQYF. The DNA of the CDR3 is TGTGCCAGCAGATACACCGGGACAGTAGTATCCGATACGCAGTATTTT.

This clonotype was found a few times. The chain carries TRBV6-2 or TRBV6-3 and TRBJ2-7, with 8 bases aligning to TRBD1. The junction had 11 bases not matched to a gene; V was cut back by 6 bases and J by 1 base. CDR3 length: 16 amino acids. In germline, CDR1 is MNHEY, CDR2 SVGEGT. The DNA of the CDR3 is TGTGCCAGCAGCCTTCCACGACAGGGGTCTTCCTACGAGCAGTACTTC. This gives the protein CASSLPRQGSSYEQYF.

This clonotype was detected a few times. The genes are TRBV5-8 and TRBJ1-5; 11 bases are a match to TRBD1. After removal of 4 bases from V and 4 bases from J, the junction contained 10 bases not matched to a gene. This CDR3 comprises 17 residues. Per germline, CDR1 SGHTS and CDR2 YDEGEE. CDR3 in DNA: TGTGCCAGCAGCCCCCCTTGGGGGACAGGGGGTAATCAGCCCCAGCATTTT. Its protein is CASSPPWGTGGNQPQHF. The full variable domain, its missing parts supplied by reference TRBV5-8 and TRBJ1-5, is EAGVTQSPTHLIKTRGQQATLRCSPISGHTSVYWYQQALGLGLQFLLWYDEGEERNRGNFPPRFSGRQFPNYSSELNVNALELEDSALYLCASSPPWGTGGNQPQHFGDGTRLSIL.

The chain's CDR3 is CASSPDRVGGYGYTF. The CDR3 nucleotides read TGTGCCAGCAGCCCAGACAGGGTGGGGGGCTATGGCTACACCTTC. The chain joins TRBV6-5 to TRBJ1-2; 7 bases match TRBD1. Looked up from germline, CDR1 is MNHEY and CDR2 is SVGAGI. The J segment lost 4 bases and the V segment lost 6 bases, leaving 11 bases of the junction unmatched. The length of the CDR3 is 15 residues.

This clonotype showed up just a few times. CDR3 nucleotide sequence: TGTGCCAGCAGTTTACGGCCGGGGGCTTACAATGAGCAGTTCTTC. Encoded protein: CASSLRPGAYNEQFF. This chain joins TRBV27 and TRBJ2-1, with D possibly being TRBD1 or TRBD2 (6 bases each). The CDR3 totals 15 residues. The germline V gene has CDR1 MNHEY and CDR2 SMNVEV (reference sequence). Trimming removed 2 bases at V and 4 bases at J, with 12 bases between.

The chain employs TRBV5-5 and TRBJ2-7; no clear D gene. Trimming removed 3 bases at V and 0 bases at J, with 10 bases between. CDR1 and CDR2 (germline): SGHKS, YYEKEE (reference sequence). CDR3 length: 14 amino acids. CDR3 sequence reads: CASSYLTSSYEQYF. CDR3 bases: TGTGCCAGCAGCTATCTGACGAGCTCCTACGAGCAGTACTTC.

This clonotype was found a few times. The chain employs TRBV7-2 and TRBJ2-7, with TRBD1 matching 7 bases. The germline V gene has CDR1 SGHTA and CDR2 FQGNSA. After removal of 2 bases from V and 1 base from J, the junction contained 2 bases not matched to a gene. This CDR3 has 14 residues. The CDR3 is CASSLMGQSYEQYF. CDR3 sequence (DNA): TGTGCCAGCAGCTTAATGGGACAGTCCTACGAGCAGTACTTC.